This entry describes one T cell receptor (beta chain). This clonotype was observed a few times. Its cognate antigen has yet to be identified. At one boundary the junction diverges from the germline segment, which might be a read error. Expansion of CD8+CD57+ cells had been shown by flow cytometry in the patients chosen for sequencing. Severe acquired aplastic anemia was diagnosed in all patients according to International Study of Aplastic Anemia and Agranulocytosis and Camitta criteria. Patients had received no therapy at the time of blood sampling. TCR repertoires of sorted CD4+ and CD8+ blood T cells from severe aplastic anemia patients and healthy subjects were deep-sequenced in the study. In the USA, patient enrollment took place under clinicaltrials.gov protocols 00001620, 01623167, 00001397, 00071045, 00081523 and 00961064. Ficoll-Paque density gradient centrifugation was used to isolate peripheral blood mononuclear cells. CD4+ and CD8+ T cells were sorted by FACS or magnetic beads before DNA extraction.

Genomic DNA served as template for TCR beta VDJ combination and CDR3 sequence profiling. An Illumina HiSeq 2000 was used for TCR repertoire sequencing. The authors' pipeline ran thus. TRBV/TRBJ rearrangement plots, CDR3 size and DJ length profiles, and Simpson's diversity index were used to assess repertoires. Whichever DNA sequence was most abundant in the deep sequencing data was defined as the immunodominant clone. CDR3 amino acid sequences were checked for sharing between subjects and were compared against published repertoires and the VDJdb database. TCRdb cleaned the public reads at Q25 with fastp, built clones with MiXCR and kept in-frame beta chains. One record per CDR3 amino acid sequence lists the most common genes and DNA. The authors' filters were not applied to this entry. The sample profile shows 400,000 to 600,000 distinct CDR3 sequences; about a third of them were found once. Jointly, the top ten make up 0.8% to 0.85% of the sample.

The data derive from a study of CD8+CD57+ T cells in acquired aplastic anemia (dated by TCRdb to the late 2010s). For the wider study: Extracted DNA from sorted CD4+ and CD8+ cells averaged around 3.3 ug, ranging from roughly 0.17 to 30 ug. CD8+CD57+ expansion was defined as a frequency above the mean frequency observed in healthy subjects.

The CDR3 has 16 amino acids, counting the end cysteine and phenylalanine. Only the CDR3 DNA is retained, 48 bases long and in frame from the first base. Via the germline V gene, CDR1 is WSHSY and CDR2 SAAADI. General study outcomes and caveats: Some 31 CD8+ CDR3 sequences were shared between patients and controls but appeared highly expressed in patients and within their immunodominant clones. No significant difference in CD8+ Simpson's diversity was found between patients and healthy controls (P=0.060).

This receptor was obtained from a human donor with aplastic anemia. The material sequenced was sorted CD4+, CD8+, or CD8+CD57+ T cells (not recorded which) from PBMCs. The chain employs TRBV10-2 and TRBJ1-2; the D gene is perhaps TRBD1, on 5 matching bases. The DNA reads as follows: TGTGCCAGCAGTGTGCACCCGGGGGATCCCAGCTATGGCTACACCTTT. This yields the protein CASSVHPGDPSYGYTF.